The 13 T cell receptor beta chains below were found in one sample sequenced in a study of T cells in lung cancer brain metastases (dated by TCRdb to between 2018 and 2020). Receptor libraries were prepared by the immunoSEQ multiplex PCR assay. As stored in TCRdb, this immuneACCESS dataset retains in-frame rearrangements with V and J assigned. A fraction of the clones does not appear; measured against another copy, unresolved V genes explain less than half of the discrepancy, and the remainder lacks a known reason. The sample table contains 3,900 or so clones; only one count was recorded for 85% to 90% of them. The top ten constitute about 8% of the sample. Sequenced sample: tumor tissue from the primary lung tumor. The intended sense of this specimen's cell subset or site label: primary lung cancer lesion. The receptors here all came from a man aged 60 to 69 with non-small cell lung cancer.

The V call is TRBV5-4, the J call TRBJ1-1; D is unresolved. V gave up 4 bases and J gave up 2 bases, with 9 bases separating them. Germline CDR1 is SGHNT and CDR2 is YYREEE (reference sequence). This CDR3 has 13 residues. The CDR3 reads CASSPGLNTEAFF. The CDR3 DNA sequence: TGTGCCAGCAGCCCTGGACTCAACACTGAAGCTTTCTTT.

J is TRBJ2-2 and V is TRBV4-2, with a tentative D call TRBD2 (7 bases). The CDR3 has 19 residues. The V end was cut by 0 bases, the J end by 5 bases, with 22 bases between. CDR1 is LGHNA and CDR2 is YNFKEQ in the germline V gene. CDR3 sequence: CASSQEVRRGAGGTGELFF. Written as DNA, the CDR3 is TGTGCCAGCAGCCAAGAAGTTCGCCGGGGGGCCGGCGGAACCGGGGAGCTGTTTTTT.

This chain links TRBV27 with TRBJ2-3; D remains unclear. Between the trimmed V and J ends, which lost 4 bases and 5 bases, there was a span of 7 bases. Germline assignment: CDR1 MNHEY and CDR2 SMNVEV (reference sequence). The CDR3 totals 12 residues. The CDR3 region is CASSSVLDTQYF. In DNA form, the CDR3 reads TGTGCCAGCAGTTCCGTCCTAGATACGCAGTATTTT.

This clone was counted only a few times. The chain carries TRBV29-1 and TRBJ1-2, with D possibly matching TRBD1 (5 bases). This CDR3 contains 12 residues. Per the germline V gene, CDR1 is SQVTM and CDR2 is ANQGSEA. Trimming took off 3 bases at V and 4 bases at J, with 9 bases between the two ends. This CDR3 reads CSVDQGTYGYTF. The CDR3 nucleotides read TGCAGCGTTGATCAGGGCACCTATGGCTACACCTTC.

Notes on this clone: The sample carries other DNA sequences with the same CDR3. The gene calls are TRBV7-2 and TRBJ2-7; the D gene could be TRBD1 or TRBD2 (6 bases each). The CDR3 runs 16 residues. The germline gives CDR1 SGHTA, CDR2 FQGNSA. Trimming removed 4 bases at V and 5 bases at J, with 21 bases between. The CDR3 spells CASSSSLMGGAHEQYF. The CDR3 coding sequence is TGTGCCAGCAGCTCTTCGCTCATGGGGGGCGCGCACGAGCAGTACTTC.

This clone came up a few times. The CDR3 region has the DNA TGTGCCAGCAGCCAAGAAGTGGGAGAGACCCAGTACTTC. Protein sequence: CASSQEVGETQYF. The chain joins TRBV14 to TRBJ2-5; no firm D call. Germline CDR1 and CDR2: SGHDN and FVKESK. The CDR3 totals 13 residues. Trimming pared 0 bases from V and 4 bases from J, leaving 6 bases between.

This chain connects TRBV18 to TRBJ1-5; D is undetermined. V lost 3 bases and J lost 0, with 6 bases in between. The germline V gene encodes CDR1 KGHSH and CDR2 LQKENI. The CDR3 contains 14 residues. In nucleotides, the CDR3 is TGTGCCAGCTCACCTTCTCATAGCAATCAGCCCCAGCATTTT. Protein product: CASSPSHSNQPQHF.

The rearrangement joins TRBV6-5 to TRBJ1-1; 9 bases match TRBD1. This CDR3 spans 12 amino acids. Trimming took 6 bases from V and 6 from J; bases not matched to a gene: 2. Germline V gene sequence: CDR1 MNHEY, CDR2 SVGAGI. CDR3: CASRRQGAEAFF. CDR3 bases: TGTGCCAGCAGGAGACAGGGGGCTGAAGCTTTCTTT.

This sequence joins TRBV6-5 and TRBJ1-6; TRBD1 is a possible D gene (6 bases). Trimming pared 4 bases from V and 8 bases from J, leaving 12 bases between. CDR3 length: 14 residues. Germline V gives CDR1 MNHEY, CDR2 SVGAGI. The CDR3: CASSLTWGHSPLHF. CDR3 DNA sequence: TGTGCCAGCAGTTTGACTTGGGGGCATTCACCCCTCCACTTT.

The chain links TRBV2 to TRBJ1-2, with D unclear. Germline assignment: CDR1 SNHLY and CDR2 FYNNEI. Trimming cost V 7 bases and J 2 bases, with 11 bases left between them. This CDR3 region has 13 residues. The CDR3 loop is CASIRDTNYGYTF. The CDR3 nucleotides are TGTGCCAGCATTCGAGACACGAACTATGGCTACACCTTC. Supplemented by reference TRBV2 and TRBJ1-2, the full variable domain reads EPEVTQTPSHQVTQMGQEVILRCVPISNHLYFYWYRQILGQKVEFLVSFYNNEISEKSEIFDDQFSVERPDGSNFTLKIRSTKLEDSAMYFCASIRDTNYGYTFGSGTRLTVV.

This clone appeared once. The V gene is TRBV18, the J gene TRBJ1-2; D is undetermined. Germline CDR1 and CDR2: KGHSH and LQKENI. Trimming removed 5 bases at V and 7 bases at J, with 14 bases between. The CDR3 runs 13 residues. This CDR3 is CASSDVGLFGYTF. In DNA form, the CDR3 reads TGTGCCAGCTCAGATGTAGGATTGTTTGGCTACACCTTC.

The V gene is TRBV12-5, the J gene TRBJ2-1, with 9 nucleotides matching TRBD2. V trimming: 0 bases; J trimming: 4 bases; junction bases outside the gene matches: 4. Per the germline V gene, CDR1 is LGHNT and CDR2 is FRNRAP. This CDR3 has 16 amino acids. CDR3 sequence (DNA): TGTGCTAGTGGTTTGGTACATAGCGGGAGTTACAATGAGCAGTTCTTC. Translating gives CASGLVHSGSYNEQFF.

The chain uses TRBV18 and TRBJ2-5; 9 bases match TRBD1. The CDR3 consists of 16 residues. CDR1 is KGHSH and CDR2 is LQKENI in the germline V gene. The V and J ends lost 5 bases and 4 bases, in that order; junction bases with no gene match: 11. CDR3: CASSESGQGSLETQYF. The CDR3 bases are TGTGCCAGCTCAGAATCGGGACAGGGATCATTAGAGACCCAGTACTTC.